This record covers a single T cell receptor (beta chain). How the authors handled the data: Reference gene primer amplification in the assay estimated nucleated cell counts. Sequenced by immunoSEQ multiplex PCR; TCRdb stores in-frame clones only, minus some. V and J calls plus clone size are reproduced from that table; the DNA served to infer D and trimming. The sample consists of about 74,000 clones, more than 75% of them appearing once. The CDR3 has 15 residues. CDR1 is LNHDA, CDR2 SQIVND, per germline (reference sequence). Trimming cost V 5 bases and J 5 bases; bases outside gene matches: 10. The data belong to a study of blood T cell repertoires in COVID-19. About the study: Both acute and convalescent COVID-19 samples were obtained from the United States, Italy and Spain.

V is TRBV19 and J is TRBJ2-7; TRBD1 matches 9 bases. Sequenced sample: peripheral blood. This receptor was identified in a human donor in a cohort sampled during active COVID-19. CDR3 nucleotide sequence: TGTGCCAGTAGTCTCAGAGTACAGGGGGCGCACGAGCAGTACTTC. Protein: CASSLRVQGAHEQYF. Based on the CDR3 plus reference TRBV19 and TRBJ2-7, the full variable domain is DGGITQSPKYLFRKEGQNVTLSCEQNLNHDAMYWYRQDPGQGLRLIYYSQIVNDFQKGDIAEGYSVSREKKESFPLTVTSAQKNPTAFYLCASSLRVQGAHEQYFGPGTRLTVT.